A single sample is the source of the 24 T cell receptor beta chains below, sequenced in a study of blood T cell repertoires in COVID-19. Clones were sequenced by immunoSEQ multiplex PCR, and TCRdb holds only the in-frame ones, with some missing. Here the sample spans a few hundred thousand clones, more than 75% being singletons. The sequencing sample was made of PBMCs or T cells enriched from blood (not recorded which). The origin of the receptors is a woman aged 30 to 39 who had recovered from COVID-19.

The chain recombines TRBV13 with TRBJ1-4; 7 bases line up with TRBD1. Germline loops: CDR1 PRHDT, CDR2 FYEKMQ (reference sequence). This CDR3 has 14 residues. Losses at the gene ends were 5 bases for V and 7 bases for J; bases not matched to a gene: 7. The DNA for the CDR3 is TGTGCCAGCAGCACCCGGACAGGATCTGAAAAACTGTTTTTT. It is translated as CASSTRTGSEKLFF.

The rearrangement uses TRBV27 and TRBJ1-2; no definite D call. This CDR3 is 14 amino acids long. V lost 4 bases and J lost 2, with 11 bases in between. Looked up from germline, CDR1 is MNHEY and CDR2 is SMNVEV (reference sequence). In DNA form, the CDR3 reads TGTGCCAGCAGTTCGGCCCCCGGGAACTATGGCTACACCTTC. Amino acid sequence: CASSSAPGNYGYTF.

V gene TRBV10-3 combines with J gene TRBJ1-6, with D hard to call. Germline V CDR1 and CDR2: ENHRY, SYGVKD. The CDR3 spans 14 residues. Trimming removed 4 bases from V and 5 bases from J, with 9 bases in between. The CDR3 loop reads CAISVLQNNSPLHF. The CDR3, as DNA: TGTGCCATCAGTGTTCTACAGAATAATTCACCCCTCCACTTT.

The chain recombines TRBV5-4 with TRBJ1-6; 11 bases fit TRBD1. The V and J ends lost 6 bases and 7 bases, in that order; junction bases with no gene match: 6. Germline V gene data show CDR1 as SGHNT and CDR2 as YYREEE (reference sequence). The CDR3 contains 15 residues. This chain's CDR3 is CASTNRDRGNSPLHF. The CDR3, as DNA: TGTGCCAGCACCAACCGGGACAGGGGGAATTCACCCCTCCACTTT.

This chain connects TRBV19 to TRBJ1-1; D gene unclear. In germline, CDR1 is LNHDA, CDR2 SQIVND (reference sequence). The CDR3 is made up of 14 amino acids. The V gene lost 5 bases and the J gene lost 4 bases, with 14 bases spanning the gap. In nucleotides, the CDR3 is TGTGCCAGTAGTGTTGGTGGAGGAGGCACTGAAGCTTTCTTT. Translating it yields CASSVGGGGTEAFF.

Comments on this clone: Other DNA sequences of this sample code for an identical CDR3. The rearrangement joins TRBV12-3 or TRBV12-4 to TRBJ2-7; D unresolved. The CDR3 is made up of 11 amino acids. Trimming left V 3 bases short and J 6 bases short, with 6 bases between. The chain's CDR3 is CASSFGSEQYF. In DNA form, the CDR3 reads TGTGCCAGCAGTTTCGGGTCCGAGCAGTACTTC.

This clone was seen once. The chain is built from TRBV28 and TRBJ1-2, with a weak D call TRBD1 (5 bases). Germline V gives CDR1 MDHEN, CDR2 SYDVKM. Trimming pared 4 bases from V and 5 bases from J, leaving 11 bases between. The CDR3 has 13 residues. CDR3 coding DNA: TGTGCCAGCAGTTCAGGACAAGAATATGGCTACACCTTC. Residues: CASSSGQEYGYTF.

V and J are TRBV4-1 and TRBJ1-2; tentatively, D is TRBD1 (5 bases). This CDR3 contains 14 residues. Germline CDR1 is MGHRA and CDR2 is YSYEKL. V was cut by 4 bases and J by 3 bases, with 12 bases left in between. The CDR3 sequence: CASSPFRAYYGYTF. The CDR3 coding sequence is TGCGCCAGCAGCCCCTTCAGGGCCTACTATGGCTACACCTTC.

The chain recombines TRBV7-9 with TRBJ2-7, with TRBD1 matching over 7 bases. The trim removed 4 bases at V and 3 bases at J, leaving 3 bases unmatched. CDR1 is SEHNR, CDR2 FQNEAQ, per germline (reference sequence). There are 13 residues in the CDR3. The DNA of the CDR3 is TGTGCCAGCAGCTCAACAGGGGTCTACGAGCAGTACTTC. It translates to CASSSTGVYEQYF.

CDR3 DNA: TGCAGCGTCGACAGGGGCCTGGACACAGATACGCAGTATTTT. Translation gives CSVDRGLDTDTQYF. The chain has TRBV29-1 and TRBJ2-3, with TRBD1 identical over 8 bases. CDR1 and CDR2 (germline): SQVTM, ANQGSEA. The CDR3 has 14 residues. Trimming removed 6 bases from V and 2 bases from J; junction bases left unmatched: 7.

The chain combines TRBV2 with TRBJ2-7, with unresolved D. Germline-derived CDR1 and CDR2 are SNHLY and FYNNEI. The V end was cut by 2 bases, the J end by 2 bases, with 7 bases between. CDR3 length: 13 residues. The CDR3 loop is CASSETQTYEQYF. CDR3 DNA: TGTGCCAGCAGTGAAACTCAAACCTACGAGCAGTACTTC.

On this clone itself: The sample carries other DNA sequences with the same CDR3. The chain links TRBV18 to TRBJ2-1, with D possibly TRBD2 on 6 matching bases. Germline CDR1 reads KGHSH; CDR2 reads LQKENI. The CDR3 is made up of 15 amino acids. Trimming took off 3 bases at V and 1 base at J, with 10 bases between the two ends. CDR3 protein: CASSPGTGSYNEQFF. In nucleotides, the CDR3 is TGTGCCAGCTCACCCGGGACTGGGTCCTACAATGAGCAGTTCTTC.

The CDR3 region is CATSENDGNKEKLFF. In DNA form, the CDR3 reads TGTGCCACCAGTGAAAATGACGGGAACAAGGAAAAACTGTTTTTT. This chain uses TRBV24-1 with TRBJ1-4; D remains ambiguous. The CDR3 runs 15 residues. Germline CDR1 reads KGHDR; CDR2 reads SFDVKD. Trimming removed 4 bases from V and 8 bases from J, with 16 bases in between.

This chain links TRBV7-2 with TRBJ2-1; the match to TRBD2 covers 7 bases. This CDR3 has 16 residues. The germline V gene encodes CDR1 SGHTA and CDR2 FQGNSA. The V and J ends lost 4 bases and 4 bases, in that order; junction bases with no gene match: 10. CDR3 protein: CASSSIFAGEYNEQFF. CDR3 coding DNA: TGTGCCAGCAGCTCTATCTTTGCGGGGGAATACAATGAGCAGTTCTTC.

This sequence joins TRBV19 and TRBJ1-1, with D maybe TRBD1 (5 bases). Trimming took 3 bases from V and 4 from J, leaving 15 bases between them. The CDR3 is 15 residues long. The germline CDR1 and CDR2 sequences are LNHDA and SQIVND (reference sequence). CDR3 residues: CASSIGGAGGTEAFF. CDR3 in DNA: TGTGCCAGTAGTATCGGAGGGGCGGGGGGCACTGAAGCTTTCTTT. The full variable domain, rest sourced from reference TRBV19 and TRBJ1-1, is DGGITQSPKYLFRKEGQNVTLSCEQNLNHDAMYWYRQDPGQGLRLIYYSQIVNDFQKGDIAEGYSVSREKKESFPLTVTSAQKNPTAFYLCASSIGGAGGTEAFFGQGTRLTVV.

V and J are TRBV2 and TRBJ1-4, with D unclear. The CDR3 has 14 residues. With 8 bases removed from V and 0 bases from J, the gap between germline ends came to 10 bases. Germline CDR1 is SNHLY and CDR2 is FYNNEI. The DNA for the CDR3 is TGTGCCAGCGCCAAGAGGTCAACTAATGAAAAACTGTTTTTT. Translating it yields CASAKRSTNEKLFF.

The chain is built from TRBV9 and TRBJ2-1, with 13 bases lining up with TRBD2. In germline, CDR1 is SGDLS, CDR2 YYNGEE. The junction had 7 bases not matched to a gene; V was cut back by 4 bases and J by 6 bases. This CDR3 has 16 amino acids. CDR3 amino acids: CASSTRTSGGANEQFF. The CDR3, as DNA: TGTGCCAGCAGCACCCGAACTAGCGGGGGGGCCAATGAGCAGTTCTTC.

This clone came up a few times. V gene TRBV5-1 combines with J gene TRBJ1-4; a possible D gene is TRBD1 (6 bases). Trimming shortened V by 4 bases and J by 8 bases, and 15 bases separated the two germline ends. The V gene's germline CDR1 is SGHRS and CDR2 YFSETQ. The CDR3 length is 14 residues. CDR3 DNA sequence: TGCGCCAGCAGCCAGCGGGGACAAGGAGAAAAACTGTTTTTT. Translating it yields CASSQRGQGEKLFF.

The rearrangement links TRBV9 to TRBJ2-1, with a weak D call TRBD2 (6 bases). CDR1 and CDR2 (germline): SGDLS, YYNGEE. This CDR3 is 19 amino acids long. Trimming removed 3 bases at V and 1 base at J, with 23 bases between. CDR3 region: CASSDRTEDSGGSYNEQFF. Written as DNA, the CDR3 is TGTGCCAGCAGCGATCGGACGGAAGATAGCGGAGGGTCCTACAATGAGCAGTTCTTC.

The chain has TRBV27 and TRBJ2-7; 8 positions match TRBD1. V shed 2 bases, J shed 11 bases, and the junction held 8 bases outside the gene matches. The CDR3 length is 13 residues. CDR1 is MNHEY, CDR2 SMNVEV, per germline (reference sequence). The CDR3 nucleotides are TGTGCCAGCAGTTTAGGGACCGGGACAGGCAAGTACTTC. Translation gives CASSLGTGTGKYF.

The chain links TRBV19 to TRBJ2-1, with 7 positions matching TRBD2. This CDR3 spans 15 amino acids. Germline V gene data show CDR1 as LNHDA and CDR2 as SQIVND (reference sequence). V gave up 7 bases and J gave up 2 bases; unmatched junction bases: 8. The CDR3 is CASKETGGAYNEQFF. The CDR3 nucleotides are TGTGCCAGTAAGGAAACGGGGGGTGCCTACAATGAGCAGTTCTTC.

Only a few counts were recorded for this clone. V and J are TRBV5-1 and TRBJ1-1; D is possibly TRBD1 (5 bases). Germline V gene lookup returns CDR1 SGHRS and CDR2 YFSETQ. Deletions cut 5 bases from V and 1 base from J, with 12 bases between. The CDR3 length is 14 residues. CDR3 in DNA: TGCGCCAGCAGTTTCGACGGGGGGAACACTGAAGCTTTCTTT. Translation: CASSFDGGNTEAFF.

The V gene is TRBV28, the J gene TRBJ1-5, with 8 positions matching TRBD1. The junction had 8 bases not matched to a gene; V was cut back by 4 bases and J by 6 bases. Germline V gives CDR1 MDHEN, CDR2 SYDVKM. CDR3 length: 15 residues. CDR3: CASSSLQGGSQPQHF. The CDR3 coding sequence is TGTGCCAGCAGTTCACTACAGGGGGGGAGTCAGCCCCAGCATTTT.

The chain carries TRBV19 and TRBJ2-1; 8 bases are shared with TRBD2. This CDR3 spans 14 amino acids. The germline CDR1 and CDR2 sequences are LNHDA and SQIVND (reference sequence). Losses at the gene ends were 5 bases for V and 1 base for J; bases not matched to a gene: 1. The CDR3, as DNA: TGTGCCAGTAGTGGCGGGGGGTCCTACAATGAGCAGTTCTTC. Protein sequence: CASSGGGSYNEQFF. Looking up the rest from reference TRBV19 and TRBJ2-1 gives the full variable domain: DGGITQSPKYLFRKEGQNVTLSCEQNLNHDAMYWYRQDPGQGLRLIYYSQIVNDFQKGDIAEGYSVSREKKESFPLTVTSAQKNPTAFYLCASSGGGSYNEQFFGPGTRLTVL.